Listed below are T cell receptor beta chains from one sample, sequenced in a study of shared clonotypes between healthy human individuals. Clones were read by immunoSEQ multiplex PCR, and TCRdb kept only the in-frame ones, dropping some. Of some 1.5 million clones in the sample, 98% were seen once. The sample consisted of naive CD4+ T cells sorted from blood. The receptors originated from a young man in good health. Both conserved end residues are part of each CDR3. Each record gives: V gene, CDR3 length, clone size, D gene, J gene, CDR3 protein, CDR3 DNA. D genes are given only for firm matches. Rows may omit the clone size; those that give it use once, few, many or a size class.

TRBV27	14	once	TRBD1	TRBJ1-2	CASSFTTGTGFYTF	TGTGCCAGCAGTTTTACGACCGGGACAGGGTTTTACACCTTC
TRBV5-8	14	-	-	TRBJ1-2	CASSLIGGNYGYTF	TGTGCCAGCAGCTTGATTGGGGGCAACTATGGCTACACCTTC
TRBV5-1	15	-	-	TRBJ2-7	CASSLVGIQNYEQYF	TGCGCCAGCAGCTTGGTGGGGATCCAGAACTACGAGCAGTACTTC
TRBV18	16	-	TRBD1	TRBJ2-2	CASSAGTGGDTGELFF	TGTGCCAGCTCAGCCGGGACAGGGGGCGACACCGGGGAGCTGTTTTTT
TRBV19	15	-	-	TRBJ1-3	CASSPSGGSGNTIYF	TGTGCCAGTAGTCCGTCGGGCGGCTCTGGAAACACCATATATTTT
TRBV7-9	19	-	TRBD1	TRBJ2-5	CASSFKDRFFLEAKETQYF	TGTGCCAGCAGCTTTAAGGACAGGTTTTTCCTTGAGGCAAAAGAGACCCAGTACTTC
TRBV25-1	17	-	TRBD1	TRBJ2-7	CASSEQVGTGLTYEQYF	TGTGCCAGCAGTGAACAAGTCGGGACAGGATTAACCTACGAGCAGTACTTC
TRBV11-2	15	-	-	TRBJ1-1	CASSLAQGLNTEAFF	TGTGCCAGCAGCTTAGCCCAGGGGCTGAACACTGAAGCTTTCTTT
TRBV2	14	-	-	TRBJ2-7	CASSEAGRVYEQYF	TGTGCCAGCAGTGAAGCGGGCAGAGTATACGAGCAGTACTTC
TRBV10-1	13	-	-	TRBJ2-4	CASSNRVGNIQYF	TGCGCCAGCTCGAACAGAGTCGGAAACATTCAGTACTTC
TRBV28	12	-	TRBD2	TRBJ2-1	CASSPRGGEQFF	TGTGCCAGCAGCCCCCGCGGGGGGGAGCAGTTCTTC
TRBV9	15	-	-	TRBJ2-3	CASSEHGRAVDTQYF	TGTGCCAGCAGCGAACATGGTAGGGCGGTAGATACGCAGTATTTT
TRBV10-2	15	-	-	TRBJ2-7	CASSEGRRSSYEQYF	TGCGCCAGCAGTGAGGGTCGCAGGAGCTCCTACGAGCAGTACTTC
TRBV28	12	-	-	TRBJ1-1	CASDLGNTEAFF	TGTGCCAGCGACTTAGGGAACACTGAAGCTTTCTTT
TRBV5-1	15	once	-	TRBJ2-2	CASSVTGPNTGELFF	TGCGCCAGCAGCGTGACCGGACCGAACACCGGGGAGCTGTTTTTT
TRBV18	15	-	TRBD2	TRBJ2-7	CASSQRLAGPYEQYF	TGTGCCAGCTCACAACGACTAGCGGGCCCCTACGAGCAGTACTTC
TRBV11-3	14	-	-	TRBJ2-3	CASSFSPSMDTQYF	TGTGCCAGCAGCTTTTCGCCTAGCATGGATACGCAGTATTTT
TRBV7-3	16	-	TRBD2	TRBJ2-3	CASGSNGAGGTDTQYF	TGTGCCAGCGGTTCCAATGGAGCGGGAGGCACAGATACGCAGTATTTT
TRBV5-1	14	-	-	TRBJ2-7	CASSLVAASYEQYF	TGCGCCAGCAGCTTGGTGGCGGCATCCTACGAGCAGTACTTC
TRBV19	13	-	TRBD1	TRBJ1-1	CASSTDRVIEAFF	TGTGCCAGTAGTACAGACAGGGTTATTGAAGCTTTCTTT
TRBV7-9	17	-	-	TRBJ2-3	CASSLGGLATSTDTQYF	TGTGCCAGCAGCTTAGGTGGCCTAGCTACCAGCACAGATACGCAGTATTTT
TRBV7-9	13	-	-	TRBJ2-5	CASRPKNLETQYF	TGTGCCAGCAGACCTAAGAATCTTGAGACCCAGTACTTC
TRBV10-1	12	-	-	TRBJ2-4	CASSDGKNIQYF	TGCGCCAGCAGTGATGGCAAAAACATTCAGTACTTC
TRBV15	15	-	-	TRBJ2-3	CATSRGGVSSDTQYF	TGTGCCACCAGCAGAGGAGGGGTTTCTTCCGATACGCAGTATTTT
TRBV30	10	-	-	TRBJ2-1	CAWSVAEQFF	TGTGCCTGGAGTGTAGCAGAGCAGTTCTTC
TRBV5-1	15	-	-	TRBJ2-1	CASSMAGGSYNEQFF	TGCGCCAGCAGCATGGCCGGGGGATCCTACAATGAGCAGTTCTTC
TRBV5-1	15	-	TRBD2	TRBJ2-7	CASSPREGPSYEQYF	TGCGCCAGCAGCCCGCGGGAGGGGCCCTCCTACGAGCAGTACTTC
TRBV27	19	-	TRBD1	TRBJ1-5	CASSSNIGTGGPHNQPQHF	TGTGCCAGCAGCTCCAACATCGGGACAGGGGGCCCACACAATCAGCCCCAGCATTTT
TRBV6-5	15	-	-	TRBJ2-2	CASRRNPLDTGELFF	TGTGCCAGCAGGAGAAACCCCTTGGACACCGGGGAGCTGTTTTTT
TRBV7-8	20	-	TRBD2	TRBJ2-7	CASSPNTLGLAGGLSYEQYF	TGTGCCAGCAGCCCAAACACACTCGGACTAGCGGGAGGCCTCTCCTACGAGCAGTACTTC
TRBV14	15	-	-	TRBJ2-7	CASSQDVRKTYEQYF	TGTGCCAGCAGCCAAGATGTGAGGAAGACCTACGAGCAGTACTTC
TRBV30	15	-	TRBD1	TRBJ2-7	CAWGTGQGVGYEQYF	TGTGCCTGGGGGACGGGACAGGGTGTGGGGTACGAGCAGTACTTC
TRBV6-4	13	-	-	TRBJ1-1	CASSVKENTEAFF	TGTGCCAGCAGTGTGAAGGAGAACACTGAAGCTTTCTTT
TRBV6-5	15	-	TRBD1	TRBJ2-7	CASRISGTGSYEQYF	TGTGCCAGCAGAATTTCCGGGACAGGGTCATACGAGCAGTACTTC
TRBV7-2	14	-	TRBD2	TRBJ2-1	CASAGLAGPNEQFF	TGTGCCAGCGCCGGACTAGCGGGACCCAATGAGCAGTTCTTC
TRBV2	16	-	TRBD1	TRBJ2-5	CASSFGQGVRQETQYF	TGTGCCAGCAGTTTCGGACAGGGGGTAAGGCAAGAGACCCAGTACTTC
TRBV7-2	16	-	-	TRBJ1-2	CASRLTRGTANYGYTF	TGTGCCAGCAGGCTGACCCGGGGGACGGCGAACTATGGCTACACCTTC
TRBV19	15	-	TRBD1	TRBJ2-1	CASSTGTGPYNEQFF	TGTGCCAGTAGTACCGGGACAGGGCCTTACAATGAGCAGTTCTTC
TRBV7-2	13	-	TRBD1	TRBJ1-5	CASSTTGDQPQHF	TGTGCCAGCAGCACGACAGGGGACCAGCCCCAGCATTTT
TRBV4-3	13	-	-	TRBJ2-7	CASSQEIHYEQYF	TGCGCCAGCAGCCAAGAGATACACTACGAGCAGTACTTC
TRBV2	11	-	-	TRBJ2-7	CASWGTYEQYF	TGTGCCAGCTGGGGGACATACGAGCAGTACTTC
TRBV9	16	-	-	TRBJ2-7	CASSRTLTTSHYEQYF	TGTGCCAGCAGCAGAACTCTAACTACCTCGCACTACGAGCAGTACTTC
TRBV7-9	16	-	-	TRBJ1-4	CASSEGHYATNEKLFF	TGTGCCAGCAGCGAAGGCCATTATGCAACTAATGAAAAACTGTTTTTT
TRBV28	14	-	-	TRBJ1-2	CASSLTGTPYGYTF	TGTGCCAGCAGTTTAACCGGGACCCCTTATGGCTACACCTTC
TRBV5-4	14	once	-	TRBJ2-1	CASSLQGSYNEQFF	TGTGCCAGCAGCTTACAGGGCTCCTACAATGAGCAGTTCTTC
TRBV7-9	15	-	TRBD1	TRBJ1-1	CASSAPDGQGTEAFF	TGTGCCAGCAGCGCGCCAGATGGACAGGGGACTGAAGCTTTCTTT
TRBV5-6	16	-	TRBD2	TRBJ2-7	CASSLGAGVTSYEQYF	TGTGCCAGCAGCTTGGGAGCGGGAGTGACCTCCTACGAGCAGTACTTC
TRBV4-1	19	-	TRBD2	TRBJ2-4	CASSQEGTSGSIAKNIQYF	TGCGCCAGCAGCCAAGAAGGGACTAGCGGCTCTATAGCCAAAAACATTCAGTACTTC
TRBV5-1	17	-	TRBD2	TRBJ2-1	CASSFFGGRAGYNEQFF	TGCGCCAGCAGCTTTTTTGGCGGGAGGGCGGGGTACAATGAGCAGTTCTTC
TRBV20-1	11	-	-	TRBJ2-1	CSARLNNEQFF	TGCAGTGCTAGACTGAACAATGAGCAGTTCTTC
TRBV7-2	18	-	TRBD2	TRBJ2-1	CASSLRGSGRALYNEQFF	TGTGCCAGCAGCTTAAGGGGTAGCGGGAGGGCCCTCTACAATGAGCAGTTCTTC
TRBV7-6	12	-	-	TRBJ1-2	CASSLWVDGYTF	TGTGCCAGCAGCTTATGGGTGGATGGCTACACCTTC
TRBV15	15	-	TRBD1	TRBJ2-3	CATSRDRDRADTQYF	TGTGCCACCAGCAGAGACCGGGACAGGGCAGATACGCAGTATTTT
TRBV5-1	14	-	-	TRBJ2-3	CASSLDKGTDTQYF	TGCGCCAGCAGCCTAGACAAGGGCACAGATACGCAGTATTTT
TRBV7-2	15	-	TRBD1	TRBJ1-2	CASSNRDRGVYGYTF	TGTGCCAGCAGTAACCGGGACAGGGGAGTTTATGGCTACACCTTC
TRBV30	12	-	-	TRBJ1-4	CAWGESGEKLFF	TGTGCCTGGGGGGAGTCCGGTGAAAAACTGTTTTTT
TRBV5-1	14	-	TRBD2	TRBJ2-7	CASSLDSGSPLPYF	TGCGCCAGCAGCTTGGATAGCGGGAGCCCGCTTCCGTACTTC
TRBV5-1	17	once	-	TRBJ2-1	CASSLVLGIGSYNEQFF	TGCGCCAGCAGCTTGGTCTTGGGAATTGGGTCCTACAATGAGCAGTTCTTC
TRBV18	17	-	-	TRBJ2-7	CASSPLLGSGSPYEQYF	TGTGCCAGCTCACCACTCTTGGGATCGGGAAGCCCCTACGAGCAGTACTTC
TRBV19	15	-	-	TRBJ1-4	CASSKKGHPTEKLFF	TGTGCCAGTAGTAAAAAGGGCCACCCGACTGAAAAACTGTTTTTT